The present T cell receptor (beta chain) was sequenced within a study of T cell changes during pregnancy in multiple sclerosis. Some clones are missing from TCRdb's copy, which holds only in-frame ones; the method was immunoSEQ multiplex PCR. This table has under 85,000 clones, about 90% appearing once. Germline values: CDR1 SGHRS, CDR2 YFSETQ. The CDR3 totals 13 residues. V trimming: 5 bases; J trimming: 3 bases; junction bases outside the gene matches: 4. This clone was recorded once. The chain couples TRBV5-1 to TRBJ1-2; 7 bases line up with TRBD1. The sequenced sample was CD4+ T cells from peripheral blood mononuclear cells, obtained in the second trimester of pregnancy. The TCR sequence derives from a female donor with multiple sclerosis, enrolled in a pregnancy study. The CDR3 DNA is TGCGCCAGCAGAGCTGGACAGGACTATGGCTACACCTTC. This encodes CASRAGQDYGYTF.